A selection of T cell receptor beta chains follows, all from one sample in a study of neurological immune-mediated disorders. TCRdb redid the calling of the 5' RACE reads with MiXCR, one entry per CDR3 protein. Here the sample spans about 45,000 distinct CDR3 sequences, roughly 12% being singletons. Sequencing was carried out using PBMCs. These receptors originate from a man aged 30 to 45 in good health. Both conserved end residues are part of each CDR3. A D gene is named only where the DNA matches it firmly. Expanded clones are given a class, and other clones once, few, many or no size at all.

J gene: TRBJ2-1; V gene: TRBV5-1; clone size: many; D gene: .; CDR3 DNA: TGCGCCAGCAGCTTAGGGAGTGGGAGCGGTTCCTACAATGAGCAGTTCTTC; CDR3 protein: CASSLGSGSGSYNEQFF
J gene: TRBJ2-1; V gene: TRBV11-1; clone size: many; D gene: .; CDR3 DNA: TGTGCCAGCACTTCTTCTGTGGGGGGCAATGAGCAGTTCTTC; CDR3 protein: CASTSSVGGNEQFF
J gene: TRBJ2-2; V gene: TRBV27; clone size: many; D gene: .; CDR3 DNA: TGTGCCAGCAGTTTACTCCACAACACCGGGGAGCTGTTTTTT; CDR3 protein: CASSLLHNTGELFF
J gene: TRBJ2-1; V gene: TRBV28; clone size: few; D gene: .; CDR3 DNA: TGTGCCAGCAGTTTTCGGCGGAGGCAAGATGAGCAGTTCTTC; CDR3 protein: CASSFRRRQDEQFF
J gene: TRBJ2-6; V gene: TRBV5-1; clone size: many; D gene: .; CDR3 DNA: TGCGCCAGCAGAACCCAGGACTCTGGGGCCAACGTCCTGACTTTC; CDR3 protein: CASRTQDSGANVLTF
J gene: TRBJ2-3; V gene: TRBV20-1; clone size: many; D gene: .; CDR3 DNA: TGCAGTGCTAGACCGAGGGATACGCAGTATTTT; CDR3 protein: CSARPRDTQYF
J gene: TRBJ2-2; V gene: TRBV29-1; clone size: many; D gene: .; CDR3 DNA: TGCAGCGTTGGCAGGGTGAACACCGGGGAGCTGTTTTTT; CDR3 protein: CSVGRVNTGELFF
J gene: TRBJ1-4; V gene: TRBV10-3; clone size: many; D gene: .; CDR3 DNA: TGTGCCATCAGTCCGGCTGTGGGGAATGGAGAAAAACTGTTTTTT; CDR3 protein: CAISPAVGNGEKLFF
J gene: TRBJ1-2; V gene: TRBV3-1; clone size: many; D gene: TRBD1; CDR3 DNA: TGTGCCAGCAGCCGAAGACAGGGGGGGGACTATGGCTACACCTTC; CDR3 protein: CASSRRQGGDYGYTF
J gene: TRBJ1-2; V gene: TRBV14; clone size: many; D gene: .; CDR3 DNA: TGTGCCAGCAGCCAATTCGGGGGGGGAGGCTACACCTTC; CDR3 protein: CASSQFGGGGYTF
J gene: TRBJ2-7; V gene: TRBV5-5; clone size: many; D gene: TRBD1; CDR3 DNA: TGTGCCAGCAGAGGACAGGTATACGAGCAGTACTTC; CDR3 protein: CASRGQVYEQYF
J gene: TRBJ2-7; V gene: TRBV7-8; clone size: many; D gene: TRBD2; CDR3 DNA: TGTGCCAGCAGCGACCCCGGGACTAGCGGGAGGGCCGTCCCCCTCTACGAGCAGTACTTC; CDR3 protein: CASSDPGTSGRAVPLYEQYF
J gene: TRBJ2-5; V gene: TRBV15; clone size: many; D gene: .; CDR3 DNA: TGTGCCACCAGCACGGGCGACTCCACATGGCTAGAGACCCAGTACTTC; CDR3 protein: CATSTGDSTWLETQYF
J gene: TRBJ2-7; V gene: TRBV20-1; clone size: many; D gene: .; CDR3 DNA: TGCAGTGCCGCGATAAGCTCCTACGAGCAGTACTTC; CDR3 protein: CSAAISSYEQYF
J gene: TRBJ2-2; V gene: TRBV28; clone size: many; D gene: TRBD2; CDR3 DNA: TGTGCCAGCGGAGGCGGGGGGGTTAGCACCGGGGAGCTGTTTTTT; CDR3 protein: CASGGGGVSTGELFF
J gene: TRBJ2-3; V gene: TRBV3-1; clone size: .; D gene: .; CDR3 DNA: TGTGCCAGCAGCCGAGGGGGTCAGAGCACAGATACGCAGTATTTT; CDR3 protein: CASSRGGQSTDTQYF
J gene: TRBJ2-1; V gene: TRBV14; clone size: many; D gene: .; CDR3 DNA: TGTGCCAGCAGCCACTTTACGGGATTCTGGGGAGAGCAGTTCTTC; CDR3 protein: CASSHFTGFWGEQFF
J gene: TRBJ1-1; V gene: TRBV20-1; clone size: few; D gene: .; CDR3 DNA: TGCAGTGCCACTAGAACGGTTTGGATGAACACTGAAGCTTTCTTT; CDR3 protein: CSATRTVWMNTEAFF
J gene: TRBJ2-5; V gene: TRBV5-1; clone size: once; D gene: .; CDR3 DNA: TGCGCCAGAAGGAGGGGGGATGAGACCAAGTACTTC; CDR3 protein: CARRRGDETKYF
J gene: TRBJ1-5; V gene: TRBV7-9; clone size: many; D gene: TRBD1; CDR3 DNA: TGTGCCAGCGGAACAACAGGGGGCAATCAGCCCCAGCATTTT; CDR3 protein: CASGTTGGNQPQHF
J gene: TRBJ2-7; V gene: TRBV5-1; clone size: many; D gene: .; CDR3 DNA: TGCGCCAGCAGCTTGGGGGGTGGGGCAGGGACCTACGAGCAGTACTTC; CDR3 protein: CASSLGGGAGTYEQYF
J gene: TRBJ2-3; V gene: TRBV20-1; clone size: many; D gene: .; CDR3 DNA: TGCAGTGCTCCGAACGGGGGTACGCAGTATTTT; CDR3 protein: CSAPNGGTQYF
J gene: TRBJ2-2; V gene: TRBV9; clone size: .; D gene: .; CDR3 DNA: TGTGCCAGCAGCGTCAATCGGTGGAGGCCCGGAGAGCTGTTTTTT; CDR3 protein: CASSVNRWRPGELFF
J gene: TRBJ2-3; V gene: TRBV20-1; clone size: many; D gene: .; CDR3 DNA: TGCAGTGCTAGGTCCCCTGGAGGCACAGATACGCAGTATTTT; CDR3 protein: CSARSPGGTDTQYF
J gene: TRBJ1-1; V gene: TRBV6-1; clone size: many; D gene: TRBD1; CDR3 DNA: TGTGCCAGCAAGTCGGCACAGGGGGCGTACACTGAAGCTTTCTTT; CDR3 protein: CASKSAQGAYTEAFF
J gene: TRBJ2-7; V gene: TRBV3-1; clone size: .; D gene: .; CDR3 DNA: TGTGCCAGCAGCCAAGGGCTCCTGGGCGAGCAGTACTTC; CDR3 protein: CASSQGLLGEQYF
J gene: TRBJ2-3; V gene: TRBV10-3; clone size: many; D gene: TRBD2; CDR3 DNA: TGTGCCATCAGTGGAGGTAGCGGGAGTATGACAGATACGCAGTATTTT; CDR3 protein: CAISGGSGSMTDTQYF
J gene: TRBJ2-1; V gene: TRBV28; clone size: many; D gene: TRBD2; CDR3 DNA: TGTGCCAGCAGCCCTGCGAGAAGCGGGAGTTCCAATGAGCAGTTCTTC; CDR3 protein: CASSPARSGSSNEQFF
J gene: TRBJ1-1; V gene: TRBV4-2; clone size: many; D gene: TRBD1; CDR3 DNA: TGTGCCAGCAGCCGGAGTGGGACAGCCATGAACACTGAAGCTTTCTTT; CDR3 protein: CASSRSGTAMNTEAFF